Listed here are 30 T cell receptor beta chains from one sample, sequenced in a study of T cells after yellow fever vaccination. Each CDR3 protein gets one entry after TCRdb re-called the 5' RACE reads with MiXCR. The sample carries 20,000 to 30,000 distinct CDR3 sequences, less than 7% recorded once. Sequenced here: PBMCs, either bulk or a sorted T-cell subset (CD4+, CD8+, memory, or dextramer-sorted; not recorded which), sampled 15 days after the yellow fever booster vaccination. The receptor set was obtained from a man under 40 who received the YFV17D yellow fever vaccine.

This clonotype has a count of ten or more. This sequence joins TRBV10-3 and TRBJ2-3; tentative D call: TRBD2 (6 bases). Between the trimmed V and J ends, which lost 7 bases and 3 bases, there was a span of 14 bases. Germline CDR1 reads ENHRY; CDR2 reads SYGVKD. The CDR3 has 14 amino acids. CDR3 in amino acids: CAINGPSVTDTQYF. The CDR3 nucleotides are TGTGCCATCAACGGGCCTAGCGTAACAGATACGCAGTATTTT.

This clonotype was observed at least ten times. The chain has TRBV20-1 and TRBJ1-2, with TRBD1 matching 7 bases. This CDR3 has 11 residues. Germline lookup yields CDR1 DFQATT and CDR2 SNEGSKA (reference sequence). CDR3 in amino acids: CSPGGDRGYTF. In DNA form, the CDR3 reads TGCAGCCCAGGGGGGGACCGAGGCTACACCTTC.

This clonotype was picked up many times. The rearrangement uses TRBV7-2 and TRBJ2-1; 8 bases line up with TRBD2. Germline CDR1 is SGHTA and CDR2 is FQGNSA. V trimming: 2 bases; J trimming: 7 bases; junction bases outside the gene matches: 4. This CDR3 spans 14 amino acids. CDR3 protein: CASSLRGGGNEQFF. DNA of the CDR3: TGTGCCAGCAGCTTACGGGGGGGCGGGAATGAGCAGTTCTTC.

In its sample, this clonotype was seen many times. V usage is TRBV6-2 or TRBV6-3 and J usage is TRBJ1-2; TRBD1 aligns across 7 bases. V was pared by 5 bases and J by 6 bases, with 9 bases of the junction left unmatched. The CDR3 contains 14 residues. CDR1 and CDR2 from the germline V gene are MNHEY and SVGEGT. CDR3 residues: CASSPRPGQDGYTF. DNA of the CDR3: TGTGCCAGCAGTCCTCGACCCGGACAGGATGGCTACACCTTC.

This clonotype was counted at least ten times. The chain recombines TRBV12-3 or TRBV12-4 with TRBJ2-3, with D possibly TRBD1 on 8 matching bases. This CDR3 has 14 amino acids. Between the trimmed V and J ends, which lost 6 bases and 5 bases, there was a span of 15 bases. The CDR3, as DNA: TGTGCCAGCAGATCGTACAGGGGGGGAGATACGCAGTATTTT. This codes for CASRSYRGGDTQYF.

This clonotype was detected many times. The rearrangement joins TRBV20-1 to TRBJ2-5; D might be TRBD1 (6 bases). The length of the CDR3 is 14 residues. Germline CDR1 DFQATT, CDR2 SNEGSKA (reference sequence). Trimming took 2 bases from V and 2 from J, leaving 12 bases between them. CDR3 sequence: CSARPYQGQETQYF. In DNA, the CDR3 is TGCAGTGCTAGACCCTACCAGGGGCAAGAGACCCAGTACTTC.

This clonotype was recorded many times. The chain is built from TRBV20-1 and TRBJ1-6; no definite D call. Trimming stripped 2 bases from V and 6 bases from J, with 8 bases between. This CDR3 is 13 amino acids long. The germline V gene encodes CDR1 DFQATT and CDR2 SNEGSKA (reference sequence). In DNA, the CDR3 is TGCAGTGCTAGAACCGCGTTTAATTCACCCCTCCACTTT. This sequence encodes CSARTAFNSPLHF.

This clonotype came up many times. V usage is TRBV12-3 or TRBV12-4 and J usage is TRBJ2-1; 10 nucleotides match TRBD2. The CDR3 totals 18 residues. The ends lost 3 bases at V and 5 bases at J; junction bases unmatched: 13. CDR3: CASSFRSSSGSLHNEQFF. For the CDR3, the DNA is TGTGCCAGCAGTTTTCGGTCTTCTAGCGGGAGTCTCCACAATGAGCAGTTCTTC.

This clonotype was observed many times. The chain links TRBV18 to TRBJ1-1, with D possibly being TRBD1 (6 bases). There are 13 residues in the CDR3. Deletions cut 2 bases from V and 13 bases from J, with 17 bases between. From germline, CDR1 is KGHSH and CDR2 LQKENI. CDR3 sequence (DNA): TGTGCCAGCTCACCAAATAGGGGACACCCCCTTTTCTTT. Its protein product is CASSPNRGHPLFF.

This clonotype was seen many times. This chain connects TRBV5-1 to TRBJ2-7; 8 positions match TRBD1. The V gene's germline CDR1 is SGHRS and CDR2 YFSETQ. With V trimmed by 3 bases and J by 0 bases, 11 bases remained unmatched. The CDR3 contains 17 residues. The CDR3 DNA sequence: TGCGCCAGCAGCTCCCCAAACAACAGGGGGAGCTCCTACGAGCAGTACTTC. It specifies CASSSPNNRGSSYEQYF. Filled out from reference TRBV5-1 and TRBJ2-7, the complete variable domain reads KAGVTQTPRYLIKTRGQQVTLSCSPISGHRSVSWYQQTPGQGLQFLFEYFSETQRNKGNFPGRFSGRQFSNSRSEMNVSTLELGDSALYLCASSSPNNRGSSYEQYFGPGTRLTVT.

The table lists this clonotype with many counts. The chain joins TRBV10-3 to TRBJ1-1; D gene unclear. The CDR3 is 11 amino acids. CDR1 is ENHRY and CDR2 is SYGVKD in the germline V gene. The V and J ends lost 11 bases and 4 bases respectively, with 11 bases between them. The chain's CDR3 is CAARTITEAFF. The CDR3, as DNA: TGTGCCGCCCGGACTATCACTGAAGCTTTCTTT.

This clonotype was counted many times. The chain combines TRBV28 with TRBJ1-4; TRBD1 aligns across 8 bases. V lost 4 bases, J lost 3 bases, and 7 bases stayed unmatched. From germline, CDR1 is MDHEN and CDR2 SYDVKM. The CDR3 consists of 16 residues. The CDR3: CASSSQGAEANEKLFF. CDR3 in DNA: TGTGCCAGCAGTTCCCAGGGGGCGGAAGCTAATGAAAAACTGTTTTTT.

This clonotype came up many times. The genes are TRBV7-2 and TRBJ2-5; TRBD2 agrees at 13 bases. In germline, CDR1 is SGHTA, CDR2 FQGNSA. V dropped 4 bases and J dropped 4; count of bases not matched to a gene: 6. The CDR3 is 16 residues long. As DNA, the CDR3 is TGTGCCAGCAGCTCTCGGACTAGCGGGAGCGGAGAGACCCAGTACTTC. Translated, it gives CASSSRTSGSGETQYF.

This clonotype came up many times. The gene calls are TRBV7-3 and TRBJ2-2, with no clear D. CDR3 length: 14 residues. From germline, CDR1 is SGHTA and CDR2 FQGTGA. Between the trimmed V and J ends, which lost 3 bases and 2 bases, there was a span of 7 bases. CDR3 protein: CASSLDGNTGELFF. In nucleotides, the CDR3 is TGTGCCAGCAGCTTGGACGGCAACACCGGGGAGCTGTTTTTT.

There are many counts of this clonotype. V usage is TRBV24-1 and J usage is TRBJ1-5; D is unclear. V was trimmed by 1 base and J by 5 bases, leaving 17 bases between them. Germline lookup yields CDR1 KGHDR and CDR2 SFDVKD. This CDR3 comprises 17 residues. The CDR3 loop is CATSDFPGSGRDQPQHF. The CDR3 coding sequence is TGTGCCACCAGTGATTTTCCGGGCTCCGGGAGGGATCAGCCCCAGCATTTT.

This clonotype was found many times. The chain links TRBV5-6 to TRBJ2-5, with D perhaps matching TRBD2 (5 bases). This CDR3 region has 13 residues. Looked up from germline, CDR1 is SGHDT and CDR2 is YYEEEE. The V and J ends lost 4 bases and 7 bases respectively, with 14 bases between them. The DNA of the CDR3 is TGTGCCAGCAGCCTTCGACCTCGGGGGACCCAGTACTTC. As protein: CASSLRPRGTQYF.

This clonotype was counted at least ten times. The chain recombines TRBV7-2 with TRBJ2-3; D unresolved. In germline, CDR1 is SGHTA, CDR2 FQGNSA. This CDR3 is built from 15 residues. V lost 3 bases and J 1 base, leaving 11 bases between the germline ends. CDR3 amino acids: CASSFGNGRTDTQYF. CDR3 sequence (DNA): TGTGCCAGCAGCTTCGGTAACGGCCGCACAGATACGCAGTATTTT. Using reference TRBV7-2 and TRBJ2-3 for the parts outside the CDR3, the full variable domain is GAGVSQSPSNKVTEKGKDVELRCDPISGHTALYWYRQSLGQGLEFLIYFQGNSAPDKSGLPSDRFSAERTGGSVSTLTIQRTQQEDSAVYLCASSFGNGRTDTQYFGPGTRLTVL.

This chain joins TRBV5-1 and TRBJ2-1; 9 bases align to TRBD1. The germline gives CDR1 SGHRS, CDR2 YFSETQ. J was trimmed by 5 bases and V by 4 bases; bases with no gene match: 10. The CDR3 runs to 16 residues. DNA of the CDR3: TGCGCCAGCAGCGGACGGACAGGGGCCCGTGACAATGAGCAGTTCTTC. Encoded protein: CASSGRTGARDNEQFF.

This clonotype was seen many times. The chain combines TRBV20-1 with TRBJ2-1; 9 bases are a match to TRBD1. CDR3 length: 15 amino acids. V was clipped by 0 bases and J by 4 bases; unmatched bases: 4. Germline V gene lookup returns CDR1 DFQATT and CDR2 SNEGSKA (reference sequence). The CDR3 reads CSARDPGTGYNEQFF. The CDR3, as DNA: TGCAGTGCTAGAGACCCCGGGACAGGGTACAATGAGCAGTTCTTC.

The sample holds many counts of this clonotype. This rearrangement joins TRBV2 to TRBJ1-5; D unresolved. The CDR3 loop spans 18 amino acids. Trimming removed 7 bases from V and 0 bases from J, with 22 bases in between. The germline V gene has CDR1 SNHLY and CDR2 FYNNEI. The CDR3 protein is CASKEGLVQSYSNQPQHF. DNA of the CDR3: TGTGCCAGCAAAGAAGGTCTGGTTCAATCTTATAGCAATCAGCCCCAGCATTTT.

This clonotype was recorded many times. CDR3 amino acids: CASSSPGTSNGNTIYF. Here the CDR3 DNA reads TGTGCCAGCAGTTCTCCGGGAACCAGTAATGGAAACACCATATATTTT. The V call is TRBV7-9, the J call TRBJ1-3; D unclear. Germline assignment: CDR1 SEHNR and CDR2 FQNEAQ (reference sequence). Trimming removed 6 bases from V and 3 bases from J, with 18 bases in between. CDR3 length: 16 amino acids.

Within the sample, this clonotype is medium-sized. The V call is TRBV12-3 or TRBV12-4, the J call TRBJ1-2; D is ambiguous. The length of the CDR3 is 13 residues. V lost 7 bases and J lost 1, with 10 bases in between. The CDR3 region is CASTRRDNYGYTF. In DNA form, the CDR3 reads TGTGCCAGCACCCGACGGGATAACTATGGCTACACCTTC.

This clonotype appeared many times. The chain carries TRBV6-1 and TRBJ1-3; 8 bases map to TRBD1. After removal of 6 bases from V and 0 bases from J, the junction contained 13 bases not matched to a gene. Germline CDR1 MNHNS, CDR2 SASEGT. The CDR3 contains 18 residues. The CDR3 region has the DNA TGTGCCAGCAGATCCCTTGGACAGGGCTTAAGCTCTGGAAACACCATATATTTT. This codes for CASRSLGQGLSSGNTIYF.

This clonotype was recorded many times. The V call is TRBV5-5, the J call TRBJ2-4; TRBD1 might be the D (5 bases). The V gene lost 4 bases and the J gene lost 0 bases, with 14 bases spanning the gap. Germline lookup yields CDR1 SGHKS and CDR2 YYEKEE (reference sequence). The CDR3 extends over 16 amino acids. As DNA, the CDR3 is TGTGCCAGCAGCCAGACCCGGACACTAGCCAAAAACATTCAGTACTTC. Amino acids: CASSQTRTLAKNIQYF.

This clonotype showed up many times. The chain employs TRBV21-1 and TRBJ2-1; the table's D call of TRBD2 was not tested on the DNA. TRBV21-1 is noted as a pseudogene. This CDR3 contains 17 residues. CDR3 protein: CASSPLALAGGPLEQFF. The DNA for the CDR3 is TGTGCCAGCAGCCCTCTTGCCCTAGCGGGAGGGCCCTTAGAGCAGTTCTTC.

By proportion, this clonotype is medium-sized. This chain joins TRBV27 and TRBJ1-1, with 8 bases that match TRBD1. Germline assignment: CDR1 MNHEY and CDR2 SMNVEV (reference sequence). This CDR3 has 14 amino acids. The trim removed 7 bases at V and 1 base at J, leaving 5 bases unmatched. CDR3 residues: CASNRQGPNTEAFF. DNA of the CDR3: TGTGCCAGCAATAGACAGGGGCCGAACACTGAAGCTTTCTTT.

This clonotype was counted at least ten times. The junction departs from the called germline gene at one end, perhaps through a read error. J is TRBJ1-1 and V is TRBV20-1; no clear D. CDR1 is DFQATT, CDR2 SNEGSKA, per germline (reference sequence). This CDR3 comprises 8 residues. The CDR3 region is CSANKALF. The CDR3 bases are TGCAGTGCCAACAAGGCGCTCTTT.

Within the sample, this clonotype is medium-sized. The chain combines TRBV7-3 with TRBJ1-1, with a tentative D call TRBD1 (5 bases). V shed 5 bases and J shed 1 base, with 8 bases lying between them. CDR3 length: 13 residues. Germline CDR1 reads SGHTA; CDR2 reads FQGTGA. The CDR3 loop reads CASSRQQNTEAFF. CDR3 nucleotides: TGTGCCAGCAGCCGACAGCAGAACACTGAAGCTTTCTTT. Full variable domain (rest looked up from reference TRBV7-3 and TRBJ1-1): GAGVSQTPSNKVTEKGKYVELRCDPISGHTALYWYRQSLGQGPEFLIYFQGTGAADDSGLPNDRFFAVRPEGSVSTLKIQRTERGDSAVYLCASSRQQNTEAFFGQGTRLTVV.

This clonotype appeared many times. The chain carries TRBV4-3 and TRBJ2-5; 7 bases align to TRBD1. The CDR3 runs to 15 residues. CDR1 and CDR2 (germline): LGHNA, YSLEER. The ends lost 0 bases at V and 3 bases at J; junction bases unmatched: 4. The CDR3 loop is CASSQEGTAKETQYF. The CDR3, as DNA: TGCGCCAGCAGCCAAGAGGGGACAGCCAAAGAGACCCAGTACTTC.

This clonotype was seen many times. This chain connects TRBV5-1 to TRBJ2-1; D may be TRBD1 (6 bases). The CDR3 consists of 15 residues. CDR1 and CDR2 from the germline V gene are SGHRS and YFSETQ. The V end was cut by 0 bases, the J end by 3 bases, with 10 bases between. The CDR3 DNA is TGCGCCAGCAGCTTGGTCACAGGGCTCTACAATGAGCAGTTCTTC. Translated: CASSLVTGLYNEQFF.